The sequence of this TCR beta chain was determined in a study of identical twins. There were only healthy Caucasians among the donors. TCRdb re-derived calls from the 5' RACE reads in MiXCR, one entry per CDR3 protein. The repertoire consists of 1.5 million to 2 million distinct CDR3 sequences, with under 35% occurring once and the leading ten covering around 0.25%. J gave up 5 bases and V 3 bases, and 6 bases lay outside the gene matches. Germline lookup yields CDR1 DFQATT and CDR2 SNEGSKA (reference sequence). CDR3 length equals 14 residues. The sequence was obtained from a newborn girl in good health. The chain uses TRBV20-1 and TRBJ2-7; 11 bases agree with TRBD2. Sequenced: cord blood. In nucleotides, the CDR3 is TGCAGTGCTAGTCGGACGGGACTAGCGGACGAGCAGTACTTC. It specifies CSASRTGLADEQYF.